The entry that follows covers one T cell receptor (beta chain) sequence. Its antigen is not known. Healthy individuals who donated bone marrow served as the donors. Germline V gene sequence: CDR1 SGHRS, CDR2 YFSETQ. The V segment lost 2 bases and the J segment 10 bases; nucleotides outside the gene matches: 9. CDR3 size: 14 residues. This sample is part of a study of cytomegalovirus exposure and HLA in healthy donors. Study-level findings and limits: The availability of immune exposure information extended only to CMV serostatus. Reportedly, TCR beta sequences accurately predicted HLA-A and HLA-B alleles in most subjects.

PCR used 60 Vbeta primers and 13 Jbeta primers. TCRdb's table, derived via immunoSEQ multiplex PCR, lists solely in-frame clones and lacks some. The sample carries some 120,000 clones, approximately 68% recorded once. This rearrangement joins TRBV5-1 to TRBJ2-1, with 7 bases lining up with TRBD1. Sequenced material: PBMCs. The TCR originated in a man aged 25-45 years in good health and CMV-seropositive. CDR3 DNA sequence: TGCGCCAGCAGCTTCCTGAAGGAAGGGGGCGAGCAGTTCTTC. It is translated as CASSFLKEGGEQFF.